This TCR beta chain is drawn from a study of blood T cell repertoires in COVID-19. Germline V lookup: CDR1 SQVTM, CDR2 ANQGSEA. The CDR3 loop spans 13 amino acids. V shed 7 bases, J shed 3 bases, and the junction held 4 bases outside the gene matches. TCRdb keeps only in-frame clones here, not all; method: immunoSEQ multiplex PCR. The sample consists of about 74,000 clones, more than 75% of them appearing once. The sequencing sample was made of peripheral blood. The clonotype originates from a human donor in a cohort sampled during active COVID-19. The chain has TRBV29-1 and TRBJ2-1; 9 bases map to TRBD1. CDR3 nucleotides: TGCAGCGGCCTGGGACAGGGCTACAATGAGCAGTTCTTC. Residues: CSGLGQGYNEQFF.